One TCR beta chain is described in this entry. V lost 6 bases and J lost 0; bases outside the gene matches: 9. Per the germline V gene, CDR1 is SNHLY and CDR2 is FYNNEI. The CDR3 totals 16 residues. An amount of RNA that ranged from roughly 0.45 to 1 ug was reverse transcribed with random hexamers. TCR beta CDR3 was amplified by immunoSEQ covering 54 Vbeta and 13 Jbeta. TCRdb redid the calling of the immunoSEQ multiplex PCR reads with MiXCR, one entry per CDR3 protein. The sample shows some 400,000 distinct CDR3 sequences, around 83% of them seen only once. These data come from a study of CD8 T cells in Susac syndrome.

The sequenced sample consisted of CD8+ T cells from PBMCs. The chain combines TRBV2 with TRBJ2-3; 7 bases match TRBD1. The sequence derives from a human donor with multiple sclerosis. CDR3 in amino acids: CASSPEGALSTDTQYF. The CDR3 DNA follows: TGTGCCAGCAGCCCCGAGGGGGCCCTTAGCACAGATACGCAGTATTTT. Full variable domain (outside the CDR3, taken from reference TRBV2 and TRBJ2-3): EPEVTQTPSHQVTQMGQEVILRCVPISNHLYFYWYRQILGQKVEFLVSFYNNEISEKSEIFDDQFSVERPDGSNFTLKIRSTKLEDSAMYFCASSPEGALSTDTQYFGPGTRLTVL.